This is a list of T cell receptor beta chains from one sample in a study of beta chain features in type 1 diabetes. Libraries were prepared by immunoSEQ multiplex PCR; TCRdb keeps only in-frame clonotypes and omits some of them. Of 240,000 or so clones listed, less than 35% are singletons. Sequenced sample: central memory CD4+ T cells from blood. Source of these receptors: a man aged 25-45 years in good health. CDR3s include the opening cysteine and the closing phenylalanine or tryptophan. The D gene is left open where the match is weak. Expanded clones get a size class; other rows say once, few or many, or leave the size out.

V: TRBV6-5; length: 14; D: TRBD2; size: -; J: TRBJ2-5; DNA: TGTGCCAGCAAGGAAGCGGGGTTCCAAGAGACCCAGTACTTC; CDR3: CASKEAGFQETQYF
V: TRBV7-9; length: 13; D: TRBD1; size: -; J: TRBJ2-7; DNA: TGTGCCAGCAGCATGGGGACAGCCTACGAGCAGTACTTC; CDR3: CASSMGTAYEQYF
V: TRBV15; length: 16; D: -; size: once; J: TRBJ1-2; DNA: TGTGCCACCAGCAGAGATTGGCAGGAGACCCCCTATGGCTACACCTTC; CDR3: CATSRDWQETPYGYTF
V: TRBV25-1; length: 11; D: -; size: few; J: TRBJ1-4; DNA: TGTGCCAGCAGTGAGACCACAAAACTGTTTTTT; CDR3: CASSETTKLFF
V: TRBV4-1; length: 14; D: TRBD2; size: few; J: TRBJ2-5; DNA: TGCGCCAGCAGCCAAGATCGCGGGGGAGAGACCCAGTACTTC; CDR3: CASSQDRGGETQYF
V: TRBV6-5; length: 14; D: -; size: few; J: TRBJ2-6; DNA: TGTGCCAGCATTGACAGGTCTGGGGCCAACGTCCTGACTTTC; CDR3: CASIDRSGANVLTF
V: TRBV4-3; length: 18; D: TRBD2; size: few; J: TRBJ2-5; DNA: TGCGCCAGCAGCCAATCTCTAGCGCGCGGGGGGGCCCAAGAGACCCAGTACTTC; CDR3: CASSQSLARGGAQETQYF
V: TRBV7-9; length: 14; D: -; size: few; J: TRBJ2-3; DNA: TGTGCCAGCAGCTTAGAAGGCAGAACAGATACGCAGTATTTT; CDR3: CASSLEGRTDTQYF
V: TRBV29-1; length: 13; D: -; size: few; J: TRBJ1-4; DNA: TGCAGCGTTGTTTCCCCGGCGGGAGAAAAACTGTTTTTT; CDR3: CSVVSPAGEKLFF
V: TRBV18; length: 13; D: -; size: -; J: TRBJ1-1; DNA: TGTGCCAGCTCACCCCCGACTAGGACTGAAGCTTTCTTT; CDR3: CASSPPTRTEAFF
V: TRBV11-2; length: 15; D: TRBD1; size: -; J: TRBJ1-6; DNA: TGTGCCAGCAGCCTCCGGGACAGGGGTGGTTCACCCCTCCACTTT; CDR3: CASSLRDRGGSPLHF
V: TRBV6-6; length: 15; D: TRBD1; size: few; J: TRBJ1-5; DNA: TGTGCCAGCAGCCGCGGGACAGGTGGAGGTCAGCCCCAGCATTTT; CDR3: CASSRGTGGGQPQHF